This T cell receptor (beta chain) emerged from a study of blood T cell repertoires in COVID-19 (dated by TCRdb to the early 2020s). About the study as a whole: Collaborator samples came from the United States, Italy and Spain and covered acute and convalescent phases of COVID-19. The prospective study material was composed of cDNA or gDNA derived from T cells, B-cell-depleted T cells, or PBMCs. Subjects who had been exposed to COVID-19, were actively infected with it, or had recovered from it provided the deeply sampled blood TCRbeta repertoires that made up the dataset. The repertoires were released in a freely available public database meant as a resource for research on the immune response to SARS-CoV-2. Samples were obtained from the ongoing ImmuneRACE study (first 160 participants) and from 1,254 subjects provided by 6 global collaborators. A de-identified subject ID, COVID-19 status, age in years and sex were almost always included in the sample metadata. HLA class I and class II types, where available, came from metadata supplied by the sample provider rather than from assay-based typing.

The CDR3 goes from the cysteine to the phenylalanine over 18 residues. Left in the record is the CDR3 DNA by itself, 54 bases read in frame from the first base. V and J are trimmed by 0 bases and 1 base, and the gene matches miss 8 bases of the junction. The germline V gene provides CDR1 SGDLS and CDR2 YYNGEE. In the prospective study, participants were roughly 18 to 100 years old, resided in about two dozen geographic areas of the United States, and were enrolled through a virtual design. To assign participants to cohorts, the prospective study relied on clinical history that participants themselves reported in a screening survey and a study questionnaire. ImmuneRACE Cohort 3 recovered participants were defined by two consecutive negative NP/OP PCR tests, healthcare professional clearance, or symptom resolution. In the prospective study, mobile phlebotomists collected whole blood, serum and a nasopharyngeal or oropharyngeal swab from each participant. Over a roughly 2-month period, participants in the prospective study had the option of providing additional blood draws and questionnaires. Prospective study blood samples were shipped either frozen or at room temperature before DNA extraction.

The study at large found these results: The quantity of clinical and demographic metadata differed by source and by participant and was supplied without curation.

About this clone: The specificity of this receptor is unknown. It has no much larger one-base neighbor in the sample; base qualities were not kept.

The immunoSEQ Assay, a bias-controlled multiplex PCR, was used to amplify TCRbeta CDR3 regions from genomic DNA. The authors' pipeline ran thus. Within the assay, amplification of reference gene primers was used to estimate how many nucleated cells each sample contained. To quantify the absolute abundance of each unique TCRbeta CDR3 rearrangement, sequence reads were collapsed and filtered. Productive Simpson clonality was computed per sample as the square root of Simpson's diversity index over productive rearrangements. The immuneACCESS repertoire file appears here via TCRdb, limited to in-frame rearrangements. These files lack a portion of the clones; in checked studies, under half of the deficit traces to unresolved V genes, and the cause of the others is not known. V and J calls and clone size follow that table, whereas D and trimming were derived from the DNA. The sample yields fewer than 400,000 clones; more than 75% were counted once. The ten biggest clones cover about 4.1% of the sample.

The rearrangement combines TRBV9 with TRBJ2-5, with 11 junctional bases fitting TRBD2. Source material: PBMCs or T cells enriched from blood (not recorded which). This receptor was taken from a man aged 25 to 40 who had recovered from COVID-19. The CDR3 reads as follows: CASSVAASGGLFQETQYF. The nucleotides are TGTGCCAGCAGCGTAGCGGCTAGCGGGGGGCTATTCCAAGAGACCCAGTACTTC.